This TCR beta chain was profiled in a study of OX40 agonist ivuxolimab in advanced cancers. Trimming cost V 6 bases and J 8 bases; bases outside gene matches: 8. CDR3 length: 14 residues. Germline CDR1 MNHEY, CDR2 SVGAGI. Clones were read by immunoSEQ multiplex PCR, and TCRdb kept only the in-frame ones, dropping some. The sample has just under 55,000 clones, 80% seen once. The gene calls are TRBV6-5 and TRBJ1-4; 8 nucleotides align to TRBD1. The sample was CD4+ or CD8+ T cells sorted from blood, taken in a trial of the OX40 agonist ivuxolimab. The clonotype originates from an adult with an advanced solid tumor such as melanoma, head and neck, liver or kidney cancer. The CDR3 DNA reads as TGTGCCAGCAGACTAACCAGGGGGCAAGAAAAACTGTTTTTT. Protein sequence: CASRLTRGQEKLFF.